This passage covers 9 T cell receptor beta chains from one sample sequenced in a study of radiotherapy plus CTLA-4 blockade in lung cancer (dated by TCRdb to between 2018 and 2020). Library construction relied on the immunoSEQ multiplex PCR assay. The clones in this table, taken by TCRdb from immuneACCESS, are in-frame only. Not every clone is retained; where verified, under half of the shortfall comes from an unresolved V gene, and the cause of the rest is unknown. Across this sample there are around 31,000 clones, with more than 75% seen only once. In total, the top ten clones hold 6% to 8% of the sample. Sequencing was performed on peripheral blood, taken from a patient treated with radiotherapy plus ipilimumab. These receptors came from a human donor with non-small cell lung cancer who had stable disease on radiotherapy plus ipilimumab.

The chain combines TRBV2 with TRBJ2-3, with no clear D. This CDR3 has 15 amino acids. V lost 0 bases and J 8 bases, leaving 15 bases between the germline ends. CDR1 SNHLY and CDR2 FYNNEI come from the germline V gene. This chain's CDR3 is CASSEALGRQGTQYF. CDR3 nucleotides: TGTGCCAGCAGTGAAGCGCTTGGCCGACAAGGTACGCAGTATTTT.

In nucleotides, the CDR3 is TGCGCCAGCAGCCTCGGGACAGGGGTCACGGACAATGAGCAGTTCTTC. Its protein product is CASSLGTGVTDNEQFF. The rearrangement uses TRBV5-1 and TRBJ2-1, with 10 bases lining up with TRBD1. V shed 4 bases, J shed 5 bases, and the junction held 9 bases outside the gene matches. The CDR3 covers 16 residues. From germline, CDR1 is SGHRS and CDR2 YFSETQ.

This chain uses TRBV29-1 with TRBJ1-2; D remains unclear. Trimming removed 3 bases from V and 1 base from J, with 6 bases in between. The CDR3 is 12 amino acids. CDR1 and CDR2 (germline): SQVTM, ANQGSEA. The CDR3 is CSVDPGNYGYTF. The CDR3 DNA reads TGCAGCGTTGATCCCGGTAACTATGGCTACACCTTC.

The chain employs TRBV7-3 and TRBJ2-5; 10 nucleotides agree with TRBD1. The length of the CDR3 is 16 residues. V trimming: 3 bases; J trimming: 2 bases; junction bases outside the gene matches: 6. Per the germline V gene, CDR1 is SGHTA and CDR2 is FQGTGA. CDR3 nucleotides: TGTGCCAGCAGCTTGGGGACAGGGGCGGGACAAGAGACCCAGTACTTC. Protein product: CASSLGTGAGQETQYF.

In this sample, this clone turned up once. The rearrangement joins TRBV5-6 to TRBJ1-2; no reliable D call. The CDR3 runs to 15 residues. Trimming cost V 4 bases and J 1 base, with 14 bases left between them. Germline assignment: CDR1 SGHDT and CDR2 YYEEEE. The CDR3 DNA follows: TGTGCCAGCAGCATGTTAGGGAGGGATAACTATGGCTACACCTTC. Encoded protein: CASSMLGRDNYGYTF.

This clone was counted a single time. This rearrangement joins TRBV7-2 to TRBJ1-1; D unclear. The CDR3 is made up of 14 amino acids. Per the germline V gene, CDR1 is SGHTA and CDR2 is FQGNSA. Trimming shortened V by 5 bases and J by 2 bases, and 12 bases separated the two germline ends. CDR3 protein: CASSQQLPNTEAFF. Written as DNA, the CDR3 is TGTGCCAGCAGCCAACAGCTCCCTAACACTGAAGCTTTCTTT.

V gene TRBV9 combines with J gene TRBJ1-4, with D unclear. Trimming removed 0 bases at V and 0 bases at J, with 6 bases between. CDR1 and CDR2 (germline): SGDLS, YYNGEE. There are 15 residues in the CDR3. The CDR3 spells CASSVAGATNEKLFF. The CDR3 DNA reads TGTGCCAGCAGCGTAGCGGGAGCAACTAATGAAAAACTGTTTTTT.

The chain carries TRBV29-1 and TRBJ2-7; 8 bases map to TRBD1. After removal of 0 bases from V and 4 bases from J, the junction contained 5 bases not matched to a gene. Per germline, CDR1 SQVTM and CDR2 ANQGSEA. The CDR3 spans 14 residues. CDR3: CSVEDRGQGYEQYF. CDR3 bases: TGCAGCGTTGAAGATCGTGGACAGGGATACGAGCAGTACTTC.

This clone has more than one count but fewer than ten. The V call is TRBV6-6, the J call TRBJ1-4; 8 bases map to TRBD1. The CDR3 contains 13 residues. CDR1 and CDR2 (germline): MNHNY, SVGAGI (reference sequence). Germline trimming cut 6 bases from V and 8 bases from J; bases unmatched to any gene: 5. The chain's CDR3 is CASRDRVEEKLFF. DNA of the CDR3: TGTGCCAGCAGGGACAGGGTAGAAGAAAAACTGTTTTTT.